The 6 T cell receptor beta chains reported below all come from one sample, sequenced in a study of blood T cell repertoires in COVID-19. Only in-frame clones appear in the TCRdb table, and some are missing; sequencing was by immunoSEQ multiplex PCR. The sample lists 450,000 to 500,000 clones; 80% to 90% were seen once. The sequenced sample was peripheral blood. These TCRs come from a human donor in a cohort sampled during active COVID-19.

The chain carries TRBV30 and TRBJ2-7; no clear D. The germline V and J ends were trimmed by 3 bases and 4 bases, with 7 bases remaining between them. Per the germline V gene, CDR1 is GTSNPN and CDR2 is SVGIG (reference sequence). The CDR3 loop spans 11 amino acids. The DNA of the CDR3 is TGTGCCTGGAGGGCCAATTACGAGCAGTACTTC. Its translation: CAWRANYEQYF.

The rearrangement uses TRBV3-1 (or the pseudogene TRBV3-2) and TRBJ1-1, with D possibly TRBD1 on 5 matching bases. This CDR3 comprises 13 residues. The V end was cut by 4 bases, the J end by 3 bases, with 9 bases between. From germline, CDR1 is LGHDT and CDR2 YNNKEL (reference sequence). The CDR3 loop is CASSLGGDTEAFF. CDR3 DNA sequence: TGTGCCAGCAGCCTCGGGGGAGACACTGAAGCTTTCTTT.

The DNA for the CDR3 is TGTGCCAGCCGTGTGGCGGGAGGGCCCGGTACAGATACGCAGTATTTT. This codes for CASRVAGGPGTDTQYF. This rearrangement joins TRBV5-6 to TRBJ2-3, with 9 bases lining up with TRBD2. Germline V gene data show CDR1 as SGHDT and CDR2 as YYEEEE. V was clipped by 7 bases and J by 3 bases; unmatched bases: 12. This CDR3 comprises 16 residues. Drawing the rest from reference TRBV5-6 and TRBJ2-3, the complete variable domain is DAGVTQSPTHLIKTRGQQVTLRCSPKSGHDTVSWYQQALGQGPQFIFQYYEEEERQRGNFPDRFSGHQFPNYSSELNVNALLLGDSALYLCASRVAGGPGTDTQYFGPGTRLTVL.

About this clone: Other DNA sequences of this sample code for an identical CDR3. The V call is TRBV11-2, the J call TRBJ1-2; 7 nucleotides align to TRBD1. The CDR3 is made up of 14 amino acids. CDR1 and CDR2 (germline): SGHAT, FQNNGV. V lost 1 base to trimming and J lost 3 bases; unmatched junction nucleotides: 2. CDR3 nucleotide sequence: TGTGCCAGCAGCTTAGGCACAGGGGACTATGGCTACACCTTC. Protein sequence: CASSLGTGDYGYTF.

The sample holds one count of this clone. The V call is TRBV19, the J call TRBJ2-2; the match to TRBD2 covers 12 bases. From germline, CDR1 is LNHDA and CDR2 SQIVND (reference sequence). The J segment lost 7 bases and the V segment lost 4 bases, leaving 10 bases of the junction unmatched. CDR3 length: 17 residues. CDR3 region: CASSRRLAGEFGGELFF. The CDR3 DNA reads as TGTGCCAGTAGTAGACGACTAGCGGGAGAATTCGGCGGGGAGCTGTTTTTT.

This sequence joins TRBV18 and TRBJ2-1, with a weak D call TRBD1 (6 bases). This CDR3 contains 12 residues. With 4 bases removed from V and 8 bases from J, the gap between germline ends came to 9 bases. Germline CDR1 KGHSH, CDR2 LQKENI. The CDR3 nucleotides are TGTGCCAGCTCACAACAGGGCGATGAGCAGTTCTTC. This encodes CASSQQGDEQFF.